Reported below is one T cell receptor beta chain. Its matching antigen is unknown. A read error may explain this, as a much larger clone is one base away. The CDR3 spans 16 residues. Per the germline V gene, CDR1 is SGHRS and CDR2 is YFSETQ. Study findings and constraints: Tumor-infiltrating Treg TCR alpha and beta sequences overlapped most with tumor naive CD4+ T cells, then blood naive. Whole repertoires were not studied in the larger cohort, only one V-J beta rearrangement.

Full-length variable regions came from constant-region reverse primers plus semi-nested Nested Universal Primer A PCR. TCRdb called the 5' RACE reads again in MiXCR, with one record for every CDR3 protein. The sample contains more than 55,000 distinct CDR3 sequences, around 24% of which appear only once. Cells sorted as Tregs were CD4+, CD25+ and CD127-/low. The sequence was collected from a female donor with breast cancer. The rearrangement links TRBV5-1 to TRBJ2-1; 7 nucleotides match TRBD1. Sequencing input: tumor-infiltrating Tregs sorted from the breast tumor. The CDR3 coding sequence is TGCGCCAGCAGCTTGACTGGGACAGAGTTTTACAATGAGCAGTCCTTC. As protein: CASSLTGTEFYNEQSF. The whole variable domain, filled in from reference TRBV5-1 and TRBJ2-1, reads KAGVTQTPRYLIKTRGQQVTLSCSPISGHRSVSWYQQTPGQGLQFLFEYFSETQRNKGNFPGRFSGRQFSNSRSEMNVSTLELGDSALYLCASSLTGTEFYNEQSFGPGTRLTVL.